These 13 T cell receptor beta chains were sequenced from one sample in a study of identical twins. TCRdb re-called the 5' RACE reads through MiXCR, storing one row per CDR3 protein. The table includes about 570,000 distinct CDR3 sequences, 9.6% detected once. The same sample was also studied in work on yellow fever vaccine responses in identical twins.

Sequences were obtained from PBMCs. The receptors stem from a woman younger than 35 in good health.

This chain links TRBV15 with TRBJ1-2, with 8 bases that match TRBD1. Germline lookup yields CDR1 LNHNV and CDR2 YYDKDF (reference sequence). CDR3 length equals 14 residues. The junction had 3 bases not matched to a gene; V was cut back by 2 bases and J by 4 bases. CDR3 in amino acids: CATSRQQGGYGYTF. The CDR3 DNA is TGTGCCACCAGCAGACAACAGGGGGGCTATGGCTACACCTTC.

This clonotype showed up many times. The chain has TRBV10-1 and TRBJ1-5; D is ambiguous. V was trimmed by 4 bases and J by 5 bases, leaving 9 bases between them. The CDR3 consists of 13 residues. Germline values: CDR1 WNHNN, CDR2 SYGVQD (reference sequence). The CDR3 sequence is CASSVGRDQPQHF. CDR3 nucleotides: TGCGCCAGCAGTGTAGGTAGGGATCAGCCCCAGCATTTT.

This chain links TRBV12-3 or TRBV12-4 with TRBJ1-2, with 10 bases fitting TRBD1. The CDR3 totals 15 residues. V was pared by 3 bases and J by 7 bases, with 8 bases of the junction left unmatched. CDR3 sequence (DNA): TGTGCCAGCAGTTTTGTATTGACAGGGGGCTCTGGCTACACCTTC. This sequence encodes CASSFVLTGGSGYTF.

The chain uses TRBV4-2 and TRBJ2-2; D gene uncertain. CDR3 length: 16 residues. Germline V gives CDR1 LGHNA, CDR2 YNFKEQ. V gave up 4 bases and J gave up 4 bases, with 16 bases separating them. CDR3 nucleotide sequence: TGTGCCAGCAGCCCCTCGGTGGTGTTGGGCACCGGGGAGCTGTTTTTT. It is translated as CASSPSVVLGTGELFF.

This chain joins TRBV3-1 and TRBJ2-5; 14 nucleotides line up with TRBD2. Germline V gene data show CDR1 as LGHDT and CDR2 as YNNKEL (reference sequence). The ends lost 11 bases at V and 5 bases at J; junction bases unmatched: 19. The CDR3 is made up of 18 amino acids. CDR3 amino acids: CAFSSRVPGLAGGETQYF. CDR3 coding DNA: TGTGCCTTCAGTTCTCGGGTACCTGGACTAGCGGGAGGTGAGACCCAGTACTTC.

This clonotype was counted many times. CDR3 nucleotides: TGCAGCGTTATGGGGGGGACAGGGGGTGAAAAACTGTTTTTT. Protein product: CSVMGGTGGEKLFF. The chain uses TRBV29-1 and TRBJ1-4; 11 nucleotides align to TRBD1. V was pared by 5 bases and J by 7 bases, with 6 bases of the junction left unmatched. The CDR3 has 14 amino acids. Germline V gene lookup returns CDR1 SQVTM and CDR2 ANQGSEA.

This clonotype was counted between two and nine times. The chain is built from TRBV20-1 and TRBJ2-7, with 7 bases that match TRBD2. With 0 bases clipped from V and 0 bases from J, the junction kept 5 bases outside the gene matches. The CDR3 contains 15 residues. Germline CDR1 reads DFQATT; CDR2 reads SNEGSKA (reference sequence). The CDR3: CSAREAGVVSYEQYF. Here the CDR3 DNA reads TGCAGTGCTAGAGAGGCGGGGGTCGTCTCCTACGAGCAGTACTTC.

This clonotype occurred many times. The CDR3 reads CASSPRSGVGTGELFF. The CDR3 region has the DNA TGTGCCAGCAGCCCCCGTTCGGGGGTGGGCACCGGGGAGCTGTTTTTT. This chain links TRBV11-2 with TRBJ2-2; perhaps TRBD2 as D (6 bases). The CDR3 extends over 16 amino acids. The germline V and J ends were trimmed by 5 bases and 4 bases, with 17 bases remaining between them. Germline CDR1 reads SGHAT; CDR2 reads FQNNGV.

The rearrangement links TRBV5-4 to TRBJ2-1, with 11 bases lining up with TRBD2. CDR1 SGHNT and CDR2 YYREEE come from the germline V gene (reference sequence). V was pared by 6 bases and J by 3 bases, with 5 bases of the junction left unmatched. This CDR3 spans 15 amino acids. CDR3 bases: TGTGCCAGCACCTCGACTAGCGGGGTCTACAATGAGCAGTTCTTC. This codes for CASTSTSGVYNEQFF.

This clonotype was counted only a few times. The gene calls are TRBV6-5 and TRBJ1-2, with D perhaps matching TRBD1 (5 bases). Germline V CDR1 and CDR2: MNHEY, SVGAGI. V was cut by 5 bases and J by 6 bases, with 10 bases left in between. The CDR3 sequence is 12 residues long. The CDR3 DNA reads as TGTGCCAGCAGTGGGGACGGACATGGCTACACCTTC. This codes for CASSGDGHGYTF.

This clonotype was detected many times. The chain couples TRBV7-2 to TRBJ2-6; D not certain. Germline V gene data show CDR1 as SGHTA and CDR2 as FQGNSA. Trimming shortened V by 3 bases and J by 0 bases, and 6 bases separated the two germline ends. The CDR3 sequence is 15 residues long. In DNA, the CDR3 is TGTGCCAGCAGCTTCCGTAGCTCTGGGGCCAACGTCCTGACTTTC. Translating it yields CASSFRSSGANVLTF. Full variable domain (rest looked up from reference TRBV7-2 and TRBJ2-6): GAGVSQSPSNKVTEKGKDVELRCDPISGHTALYWYRQSLGQGLEFLIYFQGNSAPDKSGLPSDRFSAERTGGSVSTLTIQRTQQEDSAVYLCASSFRSSGANVLTFGAGSRLTVL.

CDR3 in amino acids: CASSFDRAQETQYF. In nucleotides, the CDR3 is TGCGCCAGCAGCTTTGACAGGGCCCAAGAGACCCAGTACTTC. The chain links TRBV5-1 to TRBJ2-5, with 7 bases fitting TRBD1. The trim removed 2 bases at V and 1 base at J, leaving 2 bases unmatched. CDR1 is SGHRS, CDR2 YFSETQ, per germline. The CDR3 runs 14 residues.

At least ten counts were recorded for this clonotype. This rearrangement joins TRBV9 to TRBJ2-3, with D perhaps given as TRBD1 or TRBD2 (6 bases each). The length of the CDR3 is 17 residues. Trimming took off 0 bases at V and 2 bases at J, with 16 bases between the two ends. Germline loops: CDR1 SGDLS, CDR2 YYNGEE. The CDR3, as DNA: TGTGCCAGCAGCGTAGGAGGAGGGGGTGGAATCACAGATACGCAGTATTTT. Its translation: CASSVGGGGGITDTQYF.